This paragraph covers one T cell receptor beta chain sequence. This clonotype was detected only once. Its antigen remains unidentified. Per-base quality was not reported, and no clone a single base away is much larger than it. A solitary read yields weak support. V is shortened by 7 bases, J by 16 bases, and the region joining them spans 23 bases. In the germline V gene, CDR1 corresponds to SNHLY and CDR2 to FYNNEI. Its CDR3 holds 13 amino acids, cysteine through phenylalanine. Of the read, only the CDR3 DNA is kept; its 39 bases are in frame from base 1. Sequencing took place on an Illumina NovaSeq 6000. TCR cDNA was synthesized by 5'RACE template switching, through which a universal primer site and unique molecular identifiers were introduced. Priming of cDNA synthesis was performed from both the TCR alpha and TCR beta constant segments. Two PCR steps were used to amplify libraries, with sample barcodes and sequencing adapters being added in the second step. Sequencing of libraries was done on Illumina HiSeq 2500 (2x100 bp) or NovaSeq (2x150 bp). In the original analysis: MIGEC was used to demultiplex reads and collapse the reads into UMI consensus sequences, and MiXCR was used for V(D)J alignment. Using edgeR on replicate PBMC samples, clonotypes were called vaccine-responding if FDR was below 0.01 and the log2 fold change was above 5 up to day 15. Bulk clonotypes were assigned CD4 or CD8 identity according to which sequenced CD4 or CD8 repertoire held them at higher abundance. TCRdb's own reprocessing of the public reads used fastp at Q25 and MiXCR and kept productive beta chains. CDR3 protein duplicates are merged, each entry listing the most common genes and DNA. TCRdb's processing, not the authors', yielded these V and J calls. In this sample the table shows 350,000 to 550,000 distinct CDR3 sequences, roughly a sixth of which occur a single time. The ten largest clones represent 15% to 20% of the sample.

The data derive from a study of T cells after yellow fever vaccination (dated by TCRdb to between 2018 and 2020). Regarding the study in general: The SMART-Seq v4 Ultra Low Input RNA kit was used to prepare libraries from fractions with low cell numbers. Bulk TCR alpha and beta repertoires were sequenced longitudinally to track T-cell clones before and after primary and booster YFV17D yellow fever vaccination. Blood samples were taken at several timepoints before and after primary and secondary immunization, and bulk PBMC replicates and cell subsets were isolated. Two healthy male donors, one aged 18 to 30 and one aged 30 to 40 years, were included in the cohort.

The sample's treatment or condition label, in plain terms: live attenuated yellow fever vaccine strain. Two biological replicates of bulk PBMCs were collected at each blood-draw timepoint. PBMCs were isolated from peripheral blood using a standard Ficoll-Paque protocol. TriZol was used to extract RNA from bulk PBMCs, from CD4 and CD8 fractions, and from dextramer-positive and dextramer-negative fractions. General study outcomes and caveats: A small fraction of clonotypes appeared in both the CD4 and CD8 compartments, likely as a result of convergent recombination. Most clones expanded after primary vaccination (around 96% of CD4 and approximately 86% of CD8) were re-detected after the booster, suggesting that broad memory maintenance occurred. Computational filtering was required because FACS-sorted repertoires could contain abundant contaminating clonotypes from the bulk population. The secondary T-cell response was found to be weaker but faster than the primary response, with a peak reached on day 5 rather than on day 15. Because only a couple of donors were included in the study, the extent to which the findings can be generalized is limited.

This sequence uses TRBV2 and TRBJ2-4; TRBD2 is a possible D gene, resting on 7 matching bases. The receptor's source is a man aged 18 to 35 who received the YFV17D yellow fever vaccine. The material was PBMCs, obtained before the yellow fever booster vaccination. CDR3 protein: CASTGGGGRFYYF. The sequence in DNA is TGTGCCAGCACCGGGGGCGGGGGCCGTTTCTACTACTTC.